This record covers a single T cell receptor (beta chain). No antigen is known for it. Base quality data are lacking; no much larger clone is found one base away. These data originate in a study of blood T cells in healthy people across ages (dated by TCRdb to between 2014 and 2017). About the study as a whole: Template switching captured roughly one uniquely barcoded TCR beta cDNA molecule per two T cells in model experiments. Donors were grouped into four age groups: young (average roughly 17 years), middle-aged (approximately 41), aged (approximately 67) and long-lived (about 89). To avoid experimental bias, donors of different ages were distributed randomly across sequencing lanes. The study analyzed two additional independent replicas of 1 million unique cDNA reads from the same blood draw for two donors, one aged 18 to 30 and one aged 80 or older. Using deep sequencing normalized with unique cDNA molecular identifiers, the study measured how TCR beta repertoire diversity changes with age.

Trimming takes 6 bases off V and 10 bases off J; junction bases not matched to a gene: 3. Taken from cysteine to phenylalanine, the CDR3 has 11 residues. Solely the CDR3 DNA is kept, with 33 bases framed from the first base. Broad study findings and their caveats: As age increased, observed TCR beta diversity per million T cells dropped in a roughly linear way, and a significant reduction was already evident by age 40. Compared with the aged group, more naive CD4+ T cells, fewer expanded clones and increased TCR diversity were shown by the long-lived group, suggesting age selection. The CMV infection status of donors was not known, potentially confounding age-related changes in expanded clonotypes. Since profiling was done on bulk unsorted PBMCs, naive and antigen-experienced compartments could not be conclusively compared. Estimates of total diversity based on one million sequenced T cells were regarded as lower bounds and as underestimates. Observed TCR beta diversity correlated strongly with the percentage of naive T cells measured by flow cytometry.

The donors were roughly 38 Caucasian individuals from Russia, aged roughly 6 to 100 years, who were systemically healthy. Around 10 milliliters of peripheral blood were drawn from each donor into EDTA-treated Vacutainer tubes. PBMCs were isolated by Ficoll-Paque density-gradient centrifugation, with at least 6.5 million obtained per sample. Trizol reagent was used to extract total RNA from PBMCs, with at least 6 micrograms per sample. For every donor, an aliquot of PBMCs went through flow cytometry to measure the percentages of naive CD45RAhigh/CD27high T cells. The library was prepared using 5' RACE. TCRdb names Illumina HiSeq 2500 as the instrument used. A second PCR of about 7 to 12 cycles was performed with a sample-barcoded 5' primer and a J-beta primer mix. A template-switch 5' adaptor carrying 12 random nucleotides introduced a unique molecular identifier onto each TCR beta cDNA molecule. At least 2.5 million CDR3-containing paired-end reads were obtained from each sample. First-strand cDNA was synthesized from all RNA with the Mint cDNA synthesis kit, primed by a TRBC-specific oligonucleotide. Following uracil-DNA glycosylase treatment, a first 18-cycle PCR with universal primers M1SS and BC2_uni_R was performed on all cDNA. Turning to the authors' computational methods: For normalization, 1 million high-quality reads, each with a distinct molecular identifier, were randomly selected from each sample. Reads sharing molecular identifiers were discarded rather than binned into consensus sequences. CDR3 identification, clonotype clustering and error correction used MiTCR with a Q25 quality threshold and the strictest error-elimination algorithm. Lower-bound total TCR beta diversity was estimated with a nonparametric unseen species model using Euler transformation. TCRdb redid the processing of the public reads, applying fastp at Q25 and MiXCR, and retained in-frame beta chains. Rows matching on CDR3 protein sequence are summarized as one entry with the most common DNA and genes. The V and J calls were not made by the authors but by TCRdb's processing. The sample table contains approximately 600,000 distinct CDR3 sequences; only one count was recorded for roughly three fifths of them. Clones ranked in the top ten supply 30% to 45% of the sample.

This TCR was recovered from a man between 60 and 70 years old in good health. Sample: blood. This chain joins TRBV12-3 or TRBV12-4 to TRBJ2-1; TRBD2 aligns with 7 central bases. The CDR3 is CASSQTSEQFF. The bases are TGTGCCAGCAGCCAGACTAGCGAGCAGTTCTTC.